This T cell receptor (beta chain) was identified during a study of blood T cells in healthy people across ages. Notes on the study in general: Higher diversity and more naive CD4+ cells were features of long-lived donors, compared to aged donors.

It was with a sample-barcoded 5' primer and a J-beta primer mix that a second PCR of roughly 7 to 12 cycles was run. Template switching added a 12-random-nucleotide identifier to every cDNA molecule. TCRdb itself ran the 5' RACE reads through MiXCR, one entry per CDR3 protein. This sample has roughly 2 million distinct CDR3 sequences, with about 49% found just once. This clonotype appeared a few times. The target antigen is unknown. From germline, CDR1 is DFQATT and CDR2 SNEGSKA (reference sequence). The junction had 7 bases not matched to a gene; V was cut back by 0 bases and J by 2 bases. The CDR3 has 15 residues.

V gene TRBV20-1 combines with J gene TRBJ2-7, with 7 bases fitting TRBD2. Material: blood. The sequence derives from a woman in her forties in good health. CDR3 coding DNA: TGCAGTGCTAGAGATCAGGGAGGGCAGACCTACGAGCAGTACTTC. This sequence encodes CSARDQGGQTYEQYF.